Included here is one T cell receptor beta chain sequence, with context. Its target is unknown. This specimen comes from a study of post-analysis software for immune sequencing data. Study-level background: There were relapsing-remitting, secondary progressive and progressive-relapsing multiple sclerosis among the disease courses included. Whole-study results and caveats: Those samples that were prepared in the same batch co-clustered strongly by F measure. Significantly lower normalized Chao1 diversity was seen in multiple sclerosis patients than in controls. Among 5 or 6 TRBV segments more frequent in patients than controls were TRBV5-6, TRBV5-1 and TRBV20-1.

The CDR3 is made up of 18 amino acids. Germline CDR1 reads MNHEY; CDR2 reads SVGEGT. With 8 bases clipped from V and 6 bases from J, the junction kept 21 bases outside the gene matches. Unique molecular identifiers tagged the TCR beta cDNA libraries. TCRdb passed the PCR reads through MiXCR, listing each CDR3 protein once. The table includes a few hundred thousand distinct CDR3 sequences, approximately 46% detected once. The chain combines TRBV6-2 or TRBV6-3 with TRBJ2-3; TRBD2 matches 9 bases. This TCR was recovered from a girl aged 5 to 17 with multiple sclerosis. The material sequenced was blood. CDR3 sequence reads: CASAARRASGIPVDTQYF. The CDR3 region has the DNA TGTGCCAGCGCCGCTCGAAGGGCTAGCGGGATTCCAGTGGATACGCAGTATTTT.